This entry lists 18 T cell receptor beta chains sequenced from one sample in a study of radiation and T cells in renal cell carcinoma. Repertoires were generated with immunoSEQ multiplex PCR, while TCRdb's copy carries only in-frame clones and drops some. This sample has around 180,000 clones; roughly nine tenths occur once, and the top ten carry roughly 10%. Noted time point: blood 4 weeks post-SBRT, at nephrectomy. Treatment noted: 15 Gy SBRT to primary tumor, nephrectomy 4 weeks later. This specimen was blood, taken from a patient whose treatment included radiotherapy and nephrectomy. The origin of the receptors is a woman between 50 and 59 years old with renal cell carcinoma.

CDR3 DNA sequence: TGTGCCAGCAGTAACAGGGGTACTGAAGCTTTCTTT. This gives the protein CASSNRGTEAFF. The chain carries TRBV6-5 and TRBJ1-1; TRBD1 matches at 7 bases. Germline V gene sequence: CDR1 MNHEY, CDR2 SVGAGI. Trimming at V came to 5 bases and at J to 5 bases, leaving 2 bases not matched to a gene. This CDR3 region has 12 residues.

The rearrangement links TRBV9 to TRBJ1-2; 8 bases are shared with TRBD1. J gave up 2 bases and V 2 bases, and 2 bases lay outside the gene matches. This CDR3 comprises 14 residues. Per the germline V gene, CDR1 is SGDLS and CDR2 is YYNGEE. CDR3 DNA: TGTGCCAGCAGCGTGTCAGGGGGCAACTATGGCTACACCTTC. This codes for CASSVSGGNYGYTF.

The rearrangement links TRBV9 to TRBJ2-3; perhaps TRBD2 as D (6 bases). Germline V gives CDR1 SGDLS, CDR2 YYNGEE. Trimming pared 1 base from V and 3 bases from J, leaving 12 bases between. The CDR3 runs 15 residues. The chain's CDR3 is CASSVRLGTTDTQYF. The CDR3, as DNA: TGTGCCAGCAGCGTACGTCTGGGGACTACAGATACGCAGTATTTT.

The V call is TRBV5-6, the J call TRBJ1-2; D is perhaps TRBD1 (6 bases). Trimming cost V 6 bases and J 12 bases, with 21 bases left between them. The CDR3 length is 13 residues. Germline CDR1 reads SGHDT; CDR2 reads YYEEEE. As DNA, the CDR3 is TGTGCCAGCACCCTACAGGGAGTTCCTAAGAACACCTTC. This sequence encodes CASTLQGVPKNTF.

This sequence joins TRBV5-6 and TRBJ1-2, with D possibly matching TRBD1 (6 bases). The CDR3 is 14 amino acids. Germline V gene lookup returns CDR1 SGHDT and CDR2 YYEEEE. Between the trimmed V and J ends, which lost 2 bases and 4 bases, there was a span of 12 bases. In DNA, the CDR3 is TGTGCCAGCAGCTTTGTGGGGGCTGGCTATGGCTACACCTTC. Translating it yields CASSFVGAGYGYTF.

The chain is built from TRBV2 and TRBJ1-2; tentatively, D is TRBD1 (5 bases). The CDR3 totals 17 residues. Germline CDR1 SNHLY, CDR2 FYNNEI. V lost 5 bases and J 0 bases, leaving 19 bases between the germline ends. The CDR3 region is CASSPSRRGSPNYGYTF. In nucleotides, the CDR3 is TGTGCCAGCAGTCCCTCGCGTAGGGGCTCCCCTAACTATGGCTACACCTTC.

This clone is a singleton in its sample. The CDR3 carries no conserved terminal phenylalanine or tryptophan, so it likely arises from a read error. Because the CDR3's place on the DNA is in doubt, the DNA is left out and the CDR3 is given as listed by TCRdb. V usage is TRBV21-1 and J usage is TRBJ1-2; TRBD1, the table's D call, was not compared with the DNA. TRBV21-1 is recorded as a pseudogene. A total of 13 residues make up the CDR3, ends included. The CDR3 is CASSRHPLDRAPL.

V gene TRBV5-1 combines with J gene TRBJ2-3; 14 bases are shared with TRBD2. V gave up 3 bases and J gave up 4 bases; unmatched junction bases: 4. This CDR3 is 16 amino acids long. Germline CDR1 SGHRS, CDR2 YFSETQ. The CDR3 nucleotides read TGCGCCAGCAGCTCGACTAGCGGGGGGGCCCCAGATACGCAGTATTTT. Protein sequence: CASSSTSGGAPDTQYF.

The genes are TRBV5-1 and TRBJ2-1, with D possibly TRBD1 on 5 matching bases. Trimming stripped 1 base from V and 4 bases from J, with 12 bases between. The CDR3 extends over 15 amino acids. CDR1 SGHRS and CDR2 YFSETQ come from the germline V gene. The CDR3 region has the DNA TGCGCCAGCAGCTTGCGACCGCGGACATACAATGAGCAGTTCTTC. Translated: CASSLRPRTYNEQFF.

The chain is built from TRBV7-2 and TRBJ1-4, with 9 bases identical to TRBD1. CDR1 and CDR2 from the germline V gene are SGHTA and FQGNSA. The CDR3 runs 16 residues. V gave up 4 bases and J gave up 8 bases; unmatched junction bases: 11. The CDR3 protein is CASSSNRGLLNEKLFF. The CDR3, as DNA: TGTGCCAGCAGCTCAAACAGGGGGCTCCTAAACGAAAAACTGTTTTTT.

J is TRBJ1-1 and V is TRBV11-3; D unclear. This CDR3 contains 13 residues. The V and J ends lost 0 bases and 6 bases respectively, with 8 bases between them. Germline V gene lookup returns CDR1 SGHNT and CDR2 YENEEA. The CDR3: CASSLDSFAEAFF. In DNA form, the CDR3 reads TGTGCCAGCAGCTTAGATAGTTTCGCTGAAGCTTTCTTT.

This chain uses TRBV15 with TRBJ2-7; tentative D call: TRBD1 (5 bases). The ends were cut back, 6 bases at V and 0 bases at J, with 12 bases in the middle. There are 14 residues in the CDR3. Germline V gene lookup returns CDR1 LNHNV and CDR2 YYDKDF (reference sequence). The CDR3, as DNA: TGTGCCACCAGGTTAGACAGCACCTCCTACGAGCAGTACTTC. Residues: CATRLDSTSYEQYF.

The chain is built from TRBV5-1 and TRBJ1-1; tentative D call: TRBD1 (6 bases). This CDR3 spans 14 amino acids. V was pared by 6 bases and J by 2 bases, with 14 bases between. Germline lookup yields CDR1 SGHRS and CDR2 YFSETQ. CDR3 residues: CASTLDRSNTEAFF. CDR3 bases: TGCGCCAGCACCCTCGACAGGTCCAACACTGAAGCTTTCTTT.

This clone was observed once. The CDR3 DNA reads TGTGCCAGTAGTCAGGGGGCAATTCGTGAGACCCAGTACTTC. Its protein product is CASSQGAIRETQYF. This sequence joins TRBV19 and TRBJ2-5, with 8 bases aligning to TRBD1. The CDR3 length is 14 residues. The V gene end was trimmed by 5 bases and the J gene end by 5 bases; junction bases not matched to a gene: 7. The germline gives CDR1 LNHDA, CDR2 SQIVND (reference sequence).

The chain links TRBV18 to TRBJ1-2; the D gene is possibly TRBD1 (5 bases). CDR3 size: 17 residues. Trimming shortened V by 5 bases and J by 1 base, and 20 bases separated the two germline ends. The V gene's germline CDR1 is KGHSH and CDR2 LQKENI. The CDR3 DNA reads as TGTGCCAGCTCAACTGTTCCGGGACCGCGAAGTAACTATGGCTACACCTTC. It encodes CASSTVPGPRSNYGYTF.

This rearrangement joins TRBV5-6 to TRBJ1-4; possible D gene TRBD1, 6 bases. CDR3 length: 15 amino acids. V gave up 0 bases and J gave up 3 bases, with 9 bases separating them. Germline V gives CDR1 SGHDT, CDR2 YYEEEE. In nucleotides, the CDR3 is TGTGCCAGCAGCTTGGTGGGGACACCTAATGAAAAACTGTTTTTT. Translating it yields CASSLVGTPNEKLFF.

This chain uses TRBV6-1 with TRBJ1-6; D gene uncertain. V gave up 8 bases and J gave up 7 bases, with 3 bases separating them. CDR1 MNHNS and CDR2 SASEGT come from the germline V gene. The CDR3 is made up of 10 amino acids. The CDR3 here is CASGNSPLHF. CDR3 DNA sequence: TGTGCCAGCGGGAATTCACCCCTCCACTTT.

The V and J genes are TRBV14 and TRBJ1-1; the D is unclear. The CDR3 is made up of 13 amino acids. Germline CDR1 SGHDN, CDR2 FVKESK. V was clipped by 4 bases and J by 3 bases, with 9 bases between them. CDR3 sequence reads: CASSRNRHTEAFF. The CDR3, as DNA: TGTGCCAGCAGCCGAAACCGGCACACTGAAGCTTTCTTT.